The sequence of this TCR beta chain was determined in a study of T-cell reconstitution after alpha-beta-depleted transplantation in children. With V trimmed by 2 bases and J by 4 bases, 11 bases remained unmatched. In germline, CDR1 is SGHRS, CDR2 YFSETQ. CDR3 length equals 17 residues. The study, taken as a whole, reports: Diversity and T-cell counts at one year after transplant derived mostly from new T cells. After transplant, high TCRbeta diversity at day 60 in some patients arose from surviving recipient T cells and thymic progenitors.

The table lists this clonotype with a few counts. Its specificity is unknown. Preparing the TCRbeta library involved the use of unique molecular identifiers. TCRdb re-analysed the PCR reads in MiXCR, keeping a single row per CDR3 protein. The data hold about 980,000 distinct CDR3 sequences, with around 30% observed a single time. The chain is built from TRBV5-1 and TRBJ1-1; TRBD1 agrees at 10 bases. This TCR was recovered from a boy younger than two who had a stem cell transplant for SCID, so the T cells may come from the graft donor. The source material was PBMCs, mostly from graft donor cells, sampled 360 days after TCRalphabeta/CD19-depleted stem cell transplant. The CDR3 spells CASSFADRGGRSTEAFF. CDR3 coding DNA: TGCGCCAGCAGCTTCGCGGACAGGGGGGGTCGGAGCACTGAAGCTTTCTTT.